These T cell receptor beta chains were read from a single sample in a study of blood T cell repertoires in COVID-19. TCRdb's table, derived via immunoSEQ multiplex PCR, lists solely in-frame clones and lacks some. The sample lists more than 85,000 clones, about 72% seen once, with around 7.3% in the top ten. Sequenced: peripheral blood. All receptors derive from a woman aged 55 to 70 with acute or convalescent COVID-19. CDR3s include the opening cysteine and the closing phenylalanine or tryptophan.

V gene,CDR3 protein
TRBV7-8,CASSLAVRSSGETYEQYF
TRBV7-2,CASVSQVAYEQYF
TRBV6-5,CASSRQGDHEKLFF
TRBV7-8,CASSPRGDYTGELFF
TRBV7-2,CASSLRGDGNQPQHF
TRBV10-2,CASSESPQGTGGEQYF
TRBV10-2,CASSESPLRGGYNEQFF
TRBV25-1,CASSVDSLRGYTF
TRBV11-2,CASSLNPGDGETQYF
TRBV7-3,CASSLKGGTGELFF
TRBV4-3,CASSQDPRGGTYEQYF
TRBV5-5,CASRLTGSNTEAFF
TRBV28,CASSNIQGAGDSPLHF
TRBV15,CATSREKHLEGQETQYF
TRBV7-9,CASSLVMGGYGYTF
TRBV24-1,CATSDRDTGQFF
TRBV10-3,CAIRAQGAVYNEQFF